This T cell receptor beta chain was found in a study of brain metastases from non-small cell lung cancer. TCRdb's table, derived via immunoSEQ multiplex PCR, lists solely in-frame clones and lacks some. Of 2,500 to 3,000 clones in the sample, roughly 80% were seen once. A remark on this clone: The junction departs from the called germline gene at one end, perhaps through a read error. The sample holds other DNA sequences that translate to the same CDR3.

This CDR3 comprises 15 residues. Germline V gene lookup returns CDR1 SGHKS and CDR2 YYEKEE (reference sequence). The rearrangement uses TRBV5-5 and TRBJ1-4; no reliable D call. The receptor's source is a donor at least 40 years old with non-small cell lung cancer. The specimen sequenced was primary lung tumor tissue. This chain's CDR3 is CASSWEGGTNEKLFF. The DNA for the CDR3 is TGTGCCAGTAGCTGGGAGGGAGGTACTAATGAAAAACTGTTTTTT.